This TCR beta chain was obtained from a study of blood T cell repertoires in COVID-19 (dated by TCRdb to the early 2020s). Broadly, across the study: Samples from collaborators originated in the United States, Italy and Spain and spanned both the acute and convalescent phases of COVID-19. Deeply sampled blood TCRbeta repertoires from subjects exposed to, actively infected with, or recovered from COVID-19 were included in the dataset. The samples were drawn from the first 160 participants of the ongoing ImmuneRACE study and from about 1,200 subjects provided by 6 global collaborators. The prospective study material was composed of cDNA or gDNA derived from T cells, B-cell-depleted T cells, or PBMCs. HLA class I and class II types, where available, came from metadata supplied by the sample provider rather than from assay-based typing. The repertoires were made available in a free public database intended to serve as a resource for research on the immune response to SARS-CoV-2. Sample metadata almost always included a de-identified subject ID, COVID-19 status, age in years and sex.

Details on this clone: This clone's antigen is unknown. Base qualities are not recorded, but no much larger clone differs from it by a single base.

Study-wide conclusions, independent of this receptor: Clinical and demographic metadata were provided uncurated, with the amount varying by source and participant.

Trimming costs V 6 bases and J 7 bases, and their ends lie 11 bases apart. Reading the germline V gene (reference sequence) gives CDR1 SGHNT and CDR2 YYREEE. The CDR3 measures 12 amino acids from cysteine to phenylalanine. Only the CDR3 DNA stays, 36 bases, in frame from base 1. TCRbeta CDR3 regions were amplified from genomic DNA using the immunoSEQ Assay, a bias-controlled multiplex PCR. Regarding the original processing steps: Nucleated cell counts per sample were estimated from amplification of reference gene primers within the assay. To quantify the absolute abundance of each unique TCRbeta CDR3 rearrangement, sequence reads were collapsed and filtered. Productive Simpson clonality was computed per sample as the square root of Simpson's diversity index over productive rearrangements. Held by TCRdb, this immuneACCESS table contains in-frame sequences only and omits some clones. Under half of the omission traces to an unresolved V gene where checked; the cause of the rest is unknown. That table furnishes V, J and clone size, whereas the DNA furnished D and trimming. This sample is represented by 250,000 or so clones; approximately 78% of them were singletons. Together, the top ten hold less than 3.5% of the sample.

Whole blood was collected in K2EDTA tubes by collaborating institutions according to the institutions' own protocols. For TCRbeta analysis, collaborators shipped samples as frozen whole blood, isolated PBMCs, or DNA extracted from either of those sample types. The V and J segments used are TRBV5-4 and TRBJ2-1; tentative D gene TRBD1, with 6 bases matching. This clonotype originated in a woman younger than 35 with acute or convalescent COVID-19. Sequenced material: peripheral blood. The DNA sequence is given as TGTGCCAGCAATCCACAGGGTAATGAGCAGTTCTTC. This encodes CASNPQGNEQFF.